Listed here are 30 T cell receptor beta chains from one sample, sequenced in a study of OX40 agonist ivuxolimab in advanced cancers. Produced via immunoSEQ multiplex PCR; TCRdb's table is partial and in-frame only. The top ten hold around 4.8% of the sample, which has about 32,000 clones, about nine tenths seen once. The source was CD4+ or CD8+ T cells sorted from blood, collected in a trial of the OX40 agonist ivuxolimab. These receptor sequences come from an adult with an advanced solid tumor such as melanoma, head and neck, liver or kidney cancer.

This clone was detected once. CDR3 nucleotide sequence: TGTGCCAGCAGTGGGACTAGCGAGACTGAGCAGTTCTTC. Translating it yields CASSGTSETEQFF. The chain combines TRBV6-4 with TRBJ2-1; 9 bases align to TRBD2. The CDR3 is made up of 13 amino acids. CDR1 and CDR2 from the germline V gene are MRHNA and SNTAGT. V shed 4 bases, J shed 9 bases, and the junction held 4 bases outside the gene matches.

The chain couples TRBV2 to TRBJ2-2; 7 bases are shared with TRBD1. The trim removed 3 bases at V and 6 bases at J, leaving 10 bases unmatched. This CDR3 comprises 16 residues. Germline V gene sequence: CDR1 SNHLY, CDR2 FYNNEI. CDR3 residues: CASSDRQGFRSGELFF. The CDR3 bases are TGTGCCAGCAGTGACCGACAGGGATTTAGGTCCGGGGAGCTGTTTTTT.

The rearrangement joins TRBV19 to TRBJ2-1; TRBD2 agrees at 7 bases. Trimming cost V 5 bases and J 8 bases; bases outside gene matches: 6. The CDR3 is made up of 13 amino acids. In germline, CDR1 is LNHDA, CDR2 SQIVND (reference sequence). CDR3: CASSSTSLDEQFF. The CDR3 nucleotides are TGTGCCAGTAGTTCGACTAGCTTGGATGAGCAGTTCTTC.

The rearrangement uses TRBV9 and TRBJ2-5; D not certain. Germline V gene data show CDR1 as SGDLS and CDR2 as YYNGEE. The CDR3 sequence is 14 residues long. V gave up 1 base and J gave up 3 bases, with 10 bases separating them. This CDR3 reads CASSVSGREETQYF. In DNA, the CDR3 is TGTGCCAGCAGCGTATCCGGCAGAGAAGAGACCCAGTACTTC.

This clone appeared once. The genes are TRBV29-1 and TRBJ2-7; D uncertain. The CDR3 extends over 13 amino acids. Trimming took 7 bases from V and 3 from J, leaving 16 bases between them. CDR1 and CDR2 from the germline V gene are SQVTM and ANQGSEA. The CDR3 nucleotides are TGCAGCGCCCTGGACCCGGGCCTCTACGAGCAGTACTTC. It is translated as CSALDPGLYEQYF.

As DNA, the CDR3 is TGTGCCAGCAGCGTTGCCGGGACAGGGGGCGGAAGCGAGCAGTACTTC. As protein: CASSVAGTGGGSEQYF. This chain connects TRBV9 to TRBJ2-7; 12 nucleotides match TRBD1. Looked up from germline, CDR1 is SGDLS and CDR2 is YYNGEE. The CDR3 is made up of 16 amino acids. J lost 6 bases, V lost 2 bases, and 9 bases had no gene match.

This sequence joins TRBV19 and TRBJ2-3; D is possibly TRBD1 or TRBD2 (7 bases each). The CDR3 is 14 amino acids. Germline V gene data show CDR1 as LNHDA and CDR2 as SQIVND (reference sequence). V dropped 10 bases and J dropped 2 bases, with 16 bases sitting between them. The chain's CDR3 is CATEGAGATDTQYF. The DNA of the CDR3 is TGTGCCACCGAGGGGGCGGGGGCCACAGATACGCAGTATTTT.

The genes are TRBV4-1 and TRBJ2-1, with D possibly being TRBD2 (6 bases). V gave up 1 base and J gave up 9 bases, with 10 bases separating them. The CDR3 totals 13 residues. From germline, CDR1 is MGHRA and CDR2 YSYEKL. The CDR3 is CASSQGGGTEQFF. The CDR3, as DNA: TGCGCCAGCAGCCAAGGTGGCGGGACTGAGCAGTTCTTC.

The rearrangement uses TRBV7-9 and TRBJ2-2; D is ambiguous. The CDR3 loop spans 14 amino acids. V was clipped by 5 bases and J by 1 base, with 8 bases between them. CDR1 is SEHNR, CDR2 FQNEAQ, per germline (reference sequence). CDR3 residues: CASSPQMNTGELFF. The CDR3 region has the DNA TGTGCCAGCAGCCCTCAGATGAACACCGGGGAGCTGTTTTTT.

With respect to this clone: Its ends do not fully match the called genes, so a read error is possible. The gene calls are TRBV9 and TRBJ2-2; the match to TRBD2 covers 12 bases. Germline values: CDR1 SGDLS, CDR2 YYNGEE. CDR3 length equals 19 residues. CDR3 sequence: CASSAEGLAGPPNAGELFF. DNA for the CDR3: TGTGCCAGCAGCGCCGAAGGACTAGCGGGACCCCCGAACGCCGGGGAGCTGTTTTTT.

The chain uses TRBV21-1 and TRBJ1-5. TRBV21-1 is shown as a pseudogene. This CDR3 spans 12 amino acids. CDR3 sequence: CASSAWYQPQHF. The DNA for the CDR3 is TGTGCCAGCAGCGCTTGGTATCAGCCCCAGCATTTT.

V is TRBV27 and J is TRBJ1-2; tentatively, D is TRBD1 (5 bases). In germline, CDR1 is MNHEY, CDR2 SMNVEV (reference sequence). The CDR3 runs to 13 residues. Trimming took off 2 bases at V and 7 bases at J, with 11 bases between the two ends. The CDR3 bases are TGTGCCAGCAGTTTAGAGGGGCACCTTGGCTACACCTTC. It encodes CASSLEGHLGYTF.

The chain links TRBV13 to TRBJ1-1, with 7 bases lining up with TRBD1. This CDR3 region has 12 residues. The V segment lost 4 bases and the J segment 11 bases; nucleotides outside the gene matches: 7. Germline CDR1 is PRHDT and CDR2 is FYEKMQ (reference sequence). The CDR3 is CASSSDTGVAFF. The CDR3 DNA follows: TGTGCCAGCAGCTCGGACACAGGGGTTGCTTTCTTT.

V and J are TRBV18 and TRBJ2-1; D remains unclear. CDR1 and CDR2 from the germline V gene are KGHSH and LQKENI. Trimming cost V 4 bases and J 10 bases, with 11 bases left between them. The CDR3 is 12 amino acids. The CDR3, as DNA: TGTGCCAGCTCACAGGGTCACGGGGAGCAGTTCTTC. Amino acids: CASSQGHGEQFF.

This chain uses TRBV12-5 with TRBJ2-5; a possible D gene is TRBD2 (6 bases). Germline V gene lookup returns CDR1 LGHNT and CDR2 FRNRAP. The CDR3 extends over 14 amino acids. Trimming pared 6 bases from V and 1 base from J, leaving 12 bases between. CDR3 residues: CASGIGDSQETQYF. The CDR3, as DNA: TGTGCTAGTGGGATTGGGGACTCCCAAGAGACCCAGTACTTC. Full variable domain (missing parts from reference TRBV12-5 and TRBJ2-5): DARVTQTPRHKVTEMGQEVTMRCQPILGHNTVFWYRQTMMQGLELLAYFRNRAPLDDSGMPKDRFSAEMPDATLATLKIQPSEPRDSAVYFCASGIGDSQETQYFGPGTRLLVL.

The chain has TRBV4-1 and TRBJ2-7; 11 positions agree with TRBD2. The CDR3 is made up of 14 amino acids. Per the germline V gene, CDR1 is MGHRA and CDR2 is YSYEKL. The J segment lost 6 bases and the V segment lost 4 bases, leaving 5 bases of the junction unmatched. CDR3 loop: CASSPTSGTVEQYF. DNA of the CDR3: TGCGCCAGCAGCCCGACTAGCGGGACGGTCGAGCAGTACTTC.

V and J are TRBV11-2 and TRBJ2-6; D is unresolved. Germline CDR1 is SGHAT and CDR2 is FQNNGV. The CDR3 consists of 16 residues. Trimming took 1 base from V and 0 from J, leaving 7 bases between them. CDR3 in amino acids: CASSLAGISGANVLTF. The CDR3 nucleotides are TGTGCCAGCAGCTTAGCTGGCATCTCTGGGGCCAACGTCCTGACTTTC.

The chain links TRBV4-3 to TRBJ2-3; D gene unclear. The CDR3 covers 15 residues. V was clipped by 1 base and J by 0 bases, with 8 bases between them. CDR1 LGHNA and CDR2 YSLEER come from the germline V gene. The CDR3 sequence is CASSQVGLSTDTQYF. The CDR3 nucleotides are TGCGCCAGCAGCCAAGTAGGCCTCAGCACAGATACGCAGTATTTT.

The chain combines TRBV30 with TRBJ2-3, with D possibly TRBD2 on 7 matching bases. This CDR3 spans 17 amino acids. Germline values: CDR1 GTSNPN, CDR2 SVGIG (reference sequence). V lost 0 bases and J lost 3, with 19 bases in between. The CDR3 bases are TGTGCCTGGAGTGTAGAGGGGGGGACGGGTATTACAGATACGCAGTATTTT. Encoded protein: CAWSVEGGTGITDTQYF.

This sequence joins TRBV7-2 and TRBJ2-7; D not resolved. This CDR3 region has 13 residues. CDR1 and CDR2 from the germline V gene are SGHTA and FQGNSA. V lost 0 bases and J lost 2, with 5 bases in between. In DNA, the CDR3 is TGTGCCAGCAGCTTAGCGAATACCTACGAGCAGTACTTC. It specifies CASSLANTYEQYF.

V is TRBV10-3 and J is TRBJ2-7; TRBD1 agrees at 7 bases. The CDR3 totals 12 residues. J lost 7 bases, V lost 5 bases, and 5 bases had no gene match. Germline CDR1 reads ENHRY; CDR2 reads SYGVKD. The CDR3 DNA follows: TGTGCCATCAGTACACAGGGGACAGAGCAGTACGTC. This translates into CAISTQGTEQYV.

The chain combines TRBV9 with TRBJ2-1, with TRBD1 as a possible D gene (7 bases). Germline V gives CDR1 SGDLS, CDR2 YYNGEE. Trimming removed 3 bases from V and 7 bases from J, with 11 bases in between. The CDR3 loop spans 13 amino acids. CDR3 DNA sequence: TGTGCCAGCAGCGGCGGGACAGCTAATGAGCAGTTCTTC. Translation gives CASSGGTANEQFF.

The rearrangement links TRBV4-2 to TRBJ2-1; 8 positions match TRBD1. The germline CDR1 and CDR2 sequences are LGHNA and YNFKEQ. The V and J ends lost 4 bases and 3 bases, in that order; junction bases with no gene match: 5. The CDR3 contains 15 residues. The CDR3 region is CASSLETGVYNEQFF. CDR3 nucleotides: TGTGCCAGCAGCCTGGAGACAGGGGTCTACAATGAGCAGTTCTTC.

J is TRBJ2-7 and V is TRBV9; 10 bases map to TRBD1. The CDR3 contains 15 residues. From germline, CDR1 is SGDLS and CDR2 YYNGEE. Trimming at V came to 3 bases and at J to 2 bases, leaving 5 bases not matched to a gene. The CDR3 is CASSATGGIPYEQYF. The DNA of the CDR3 is TGTGCCAGCAGCGCGACAGGGGGCATTCCCTACGAGCAGTACTTC.

The chain links TRBV5-1 to TRBJ2-7, with D possibly being TRBD1 (6 bases). The V gene's germline CDR1 is SGHRS and CDR2 YFSETQ. V was clipped by 0 bases and J by 6 bases, with 16 bases between them. The CDR3 runs to 15 residues. In nucleotides, the CDR3 is TGCGCCAGCAGCTTGGCCTCCTGGGGGCTGTCCGAGCAGTACTTC. Its protein is CASSLASWGLSEQYF.

This clone came up once. The genes are TRBV11-1 and TRBJ2-3; 8 bases match TRBD1. V lost 5 bases, J lost 0 bases, and 7 bases stayed unmatched. This CDR3 is 16 amino acids long. In germline, CDR1 is SGHAT, CDR2 FQDESV (reference sequence). The CDR3 loop reads CASSPPRGLSTDTQYF. CDR3 nucleotide sequence: TGTGCCAGCAGCCCCCCCAGGGGGCTGAGCACAGATACGCAGTATTTT.

A few counts support this clone. The chain carries TRBV7-2 and TRBJ2-1; a weak D match, TRBD1 (5 bases). V was pared by 1 base and J by 7 bases, with 20 bases between. Germline values: CDR1 SGHTA, CDR2 FQGNSA. The CDR3 totals 17 residues. The CDR3 sequence: CASSLGRGPGPLNEQFF. CDR3 nucleotides: TGTGCCAGCAGCTTAGGTCGTGGGCCAGGGCCTCTAAATGAGCAGTTCTTC.

The gene calls are TRBV5-1 and TRBJ1-5; possible D gene TRBD1, 5 bases. Per germline, CDR1 SGHRS and CDR2 YFSETQ. Trimming took off 0 bases at V and 6 bases at J, with 7 bases between the two ends. The CDR3 runs to 13 residues. The CDR3 coding sequence is TGCGCCAGCAGCTTGGAAGGGGCTCAGCCCCAGCATTTT. It specifies CASSLEGAQPQHF.

The CDR3 loop reads CASSLSQPWYEQYF. CDR3 nucleotides: TGTGCCAGCAGCTTAAGTCAGCCATGGTACGAGCAGTACTTC. The V and J genes are TRBV5-6 and TRBJ2-7; unclear D gene. CDR3 length: 14 amino acids. V dropped 2 bases and J dropped 4 bases, with 13 bases sitting between them. CDR1 is SGHDT, CDR2 YYEEEE, per germline.

V and J are TRBV27 and TRBJ2-1, with D possibly matching TRBD1 (6 bases). The CDR3 contains 15 residues. Germline V gene sequence: CDR1 MNHEY, CDR2 SMNVEV (reference sequence). Trimming stripped 2 bases from V and 4 bases from J, with 12 bases between. CDR3 amino acids: CASSLRTGLYNEQFF. DNA of the CDR3: TGTGCCAGCAGTTTACGCACAGGGTTATACAATGAGCAGTTCTTC.